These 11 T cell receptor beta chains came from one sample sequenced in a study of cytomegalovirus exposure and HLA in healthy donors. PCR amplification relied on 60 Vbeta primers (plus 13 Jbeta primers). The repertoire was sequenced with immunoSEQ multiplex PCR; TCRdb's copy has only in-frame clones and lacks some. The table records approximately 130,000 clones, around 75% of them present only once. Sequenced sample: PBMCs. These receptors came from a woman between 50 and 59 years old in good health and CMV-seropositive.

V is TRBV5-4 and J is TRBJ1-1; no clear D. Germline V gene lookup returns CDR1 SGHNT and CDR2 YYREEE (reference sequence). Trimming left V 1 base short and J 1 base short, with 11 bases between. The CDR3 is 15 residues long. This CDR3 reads CASSLFGGKNTEAFF. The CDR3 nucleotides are TGTGCCAGCAGCTTGTTCGGAGGAAAGAACACTGAAGCTTTCTTT.

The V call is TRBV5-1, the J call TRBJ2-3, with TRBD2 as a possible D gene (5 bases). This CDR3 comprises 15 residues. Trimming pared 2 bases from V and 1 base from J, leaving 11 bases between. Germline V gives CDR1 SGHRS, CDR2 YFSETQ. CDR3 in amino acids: CASSLSGFGTDTQYF. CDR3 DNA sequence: TGCGCCAGCAGCTTATCGGGATTCGGCACAGATACGCAGTATTTT.

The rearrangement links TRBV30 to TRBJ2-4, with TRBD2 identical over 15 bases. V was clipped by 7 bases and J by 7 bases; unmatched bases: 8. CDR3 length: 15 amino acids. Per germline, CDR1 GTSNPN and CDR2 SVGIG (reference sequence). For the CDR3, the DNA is TGTGCCTACCAAGGACTAGCGGGGGGGCGCAACATTCAGTACTTC. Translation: CAYQGLAGGRNIQYF.

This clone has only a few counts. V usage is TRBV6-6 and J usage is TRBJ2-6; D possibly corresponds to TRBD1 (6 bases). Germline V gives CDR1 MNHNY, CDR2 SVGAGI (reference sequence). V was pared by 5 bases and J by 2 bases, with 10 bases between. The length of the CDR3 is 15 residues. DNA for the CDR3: TGTGCCAGCAGTATACAGGGAACTGGGGCCAACGTCCTGACTTTC. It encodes CASSIQGTGANVLTF.

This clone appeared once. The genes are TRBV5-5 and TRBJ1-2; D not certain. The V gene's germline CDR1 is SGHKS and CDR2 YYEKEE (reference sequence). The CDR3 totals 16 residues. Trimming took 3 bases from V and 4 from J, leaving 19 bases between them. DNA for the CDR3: TGTGCCAGCAGCTGGGCTCCACGAGTCCTCGGCTATGGCTACACCTTC. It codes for CASSWAPRVLGYGYTF.

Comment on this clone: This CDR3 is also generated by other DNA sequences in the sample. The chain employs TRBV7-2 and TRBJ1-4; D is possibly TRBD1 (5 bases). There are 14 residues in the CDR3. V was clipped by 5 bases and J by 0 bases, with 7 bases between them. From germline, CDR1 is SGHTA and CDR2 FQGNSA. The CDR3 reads CASSLRATNEKLFF. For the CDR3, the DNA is TGTGCCAGCAGCCTCAGGGCAACTAATGAAAAACTGTTTTTT.

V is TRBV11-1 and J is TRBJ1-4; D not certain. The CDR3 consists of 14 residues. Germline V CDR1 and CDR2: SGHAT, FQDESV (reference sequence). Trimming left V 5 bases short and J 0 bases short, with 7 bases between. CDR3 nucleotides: TGTGCCAGCAGCCGGGGTTCAACTAATGAAAAACTGTTTTTT. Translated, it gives CASSRGSTNEKLFF.

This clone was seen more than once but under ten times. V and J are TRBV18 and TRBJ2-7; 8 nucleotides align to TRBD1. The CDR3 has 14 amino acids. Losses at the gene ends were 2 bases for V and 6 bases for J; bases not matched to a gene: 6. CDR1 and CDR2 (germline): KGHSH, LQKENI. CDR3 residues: CASSPSQGAGEQYF. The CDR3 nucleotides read TGTGCCAGCTCACCATCCCAGGGGGCCGGCGAGCAGTACTTC.

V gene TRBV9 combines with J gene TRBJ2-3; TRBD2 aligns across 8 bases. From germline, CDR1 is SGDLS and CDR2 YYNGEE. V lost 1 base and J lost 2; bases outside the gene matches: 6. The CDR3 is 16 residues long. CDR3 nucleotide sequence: TGTGCCAGCAGCGTATTGGGGACTAGAGACACAGATACGCAGTATTTT. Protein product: CASSVLGTRDTDTQYF. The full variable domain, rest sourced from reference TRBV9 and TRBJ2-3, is DSGVTQTPKHLITATGQRVTLRCSPRSGDLSVYWYQQSLDQGLQFLIQYYNGEERAKGNILERFSAQQFPDLHSELNLSSLELGDSALYFCASSVLGTRDTDTQYFGPGTRLTVL.

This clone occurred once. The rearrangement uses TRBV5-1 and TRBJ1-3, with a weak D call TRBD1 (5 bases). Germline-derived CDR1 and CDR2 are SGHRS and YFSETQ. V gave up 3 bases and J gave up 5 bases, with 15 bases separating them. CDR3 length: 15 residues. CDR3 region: CASSSWRGSRNTIYF. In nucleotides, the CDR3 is TGCGCCAGCAGCTCTTGGCGGGGGTCGCGAAACACCATATATTTT.

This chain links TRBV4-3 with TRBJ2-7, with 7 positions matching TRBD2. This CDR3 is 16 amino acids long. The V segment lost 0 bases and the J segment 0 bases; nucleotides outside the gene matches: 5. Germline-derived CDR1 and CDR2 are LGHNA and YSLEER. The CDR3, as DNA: TGCGCCAGCAGCCAAGATGCTAGCGGCGACTCCTACGAGCAGTACTTC. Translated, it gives CASSQDASGDSYEQYF.